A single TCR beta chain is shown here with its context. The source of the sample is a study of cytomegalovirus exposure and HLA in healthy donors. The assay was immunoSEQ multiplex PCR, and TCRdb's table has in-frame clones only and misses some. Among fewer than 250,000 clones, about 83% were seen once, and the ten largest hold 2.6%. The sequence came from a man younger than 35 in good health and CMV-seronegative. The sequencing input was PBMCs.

CDR3: CASSLAGANGYTF. CDR3 in DNA: TGTGCCAGCAGCTTAGCAGGGGCTAATGGCTACACCTTC. V is TRBV7-9 and J is TRBJ1-2; possibly TRBD1 for D (5 bases). This CDR3 has 13 residues. The V end lost 0 bases, the J end lost 6 bases, and 8 bases lay between the germline ends. Germline CDR1 and CDR2: SEHNR and FQNEAQ (reference sequence).